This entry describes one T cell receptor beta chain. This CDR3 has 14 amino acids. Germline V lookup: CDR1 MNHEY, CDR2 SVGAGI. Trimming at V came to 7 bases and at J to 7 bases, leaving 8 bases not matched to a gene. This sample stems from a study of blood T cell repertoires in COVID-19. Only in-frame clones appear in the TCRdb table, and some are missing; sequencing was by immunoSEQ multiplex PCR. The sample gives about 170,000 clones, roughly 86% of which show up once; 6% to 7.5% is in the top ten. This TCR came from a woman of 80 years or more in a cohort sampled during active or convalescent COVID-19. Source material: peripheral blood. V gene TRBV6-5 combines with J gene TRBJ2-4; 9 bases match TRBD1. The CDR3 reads CASTESDRGNIQYF. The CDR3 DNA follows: TGTGCCAGCACCGAATCAGACAGGGGGAACATTCAGTACTTC.